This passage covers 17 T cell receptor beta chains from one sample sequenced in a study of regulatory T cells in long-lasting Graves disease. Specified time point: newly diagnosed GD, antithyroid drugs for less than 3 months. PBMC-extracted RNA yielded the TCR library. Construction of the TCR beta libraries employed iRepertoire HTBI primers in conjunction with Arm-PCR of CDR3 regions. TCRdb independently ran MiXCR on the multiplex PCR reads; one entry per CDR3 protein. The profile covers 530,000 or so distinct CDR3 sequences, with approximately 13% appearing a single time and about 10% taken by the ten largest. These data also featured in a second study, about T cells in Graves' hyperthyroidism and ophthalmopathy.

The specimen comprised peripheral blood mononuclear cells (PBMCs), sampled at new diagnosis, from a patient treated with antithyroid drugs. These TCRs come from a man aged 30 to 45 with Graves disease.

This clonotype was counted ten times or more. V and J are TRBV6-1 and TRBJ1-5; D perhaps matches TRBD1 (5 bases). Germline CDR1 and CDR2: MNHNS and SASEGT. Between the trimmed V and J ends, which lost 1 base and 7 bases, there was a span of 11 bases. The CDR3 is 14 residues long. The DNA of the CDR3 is TGTGCCAGCAGTGAAGTGAGGGGAGGGCAGCCCCAGCATTTT. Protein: CASSEVRGGQPQHF.

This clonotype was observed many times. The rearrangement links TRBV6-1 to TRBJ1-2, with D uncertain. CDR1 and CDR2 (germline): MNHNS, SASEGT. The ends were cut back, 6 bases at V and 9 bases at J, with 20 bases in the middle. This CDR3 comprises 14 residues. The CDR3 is CASRAVGGFNSYTF. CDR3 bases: TGTGCCAGCAGAGCCGTTGGAGGGTTTAATAGCTACACCTTC.

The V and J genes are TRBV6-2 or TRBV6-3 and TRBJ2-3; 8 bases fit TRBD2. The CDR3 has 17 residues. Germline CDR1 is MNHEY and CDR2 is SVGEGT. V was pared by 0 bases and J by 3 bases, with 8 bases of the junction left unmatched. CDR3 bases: TGTGCCAGCAGTTACTCGAGCTATAGCGGGAAGACAGATACGCAGTATTTT. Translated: CASSYSSYSGKTDTQYF.

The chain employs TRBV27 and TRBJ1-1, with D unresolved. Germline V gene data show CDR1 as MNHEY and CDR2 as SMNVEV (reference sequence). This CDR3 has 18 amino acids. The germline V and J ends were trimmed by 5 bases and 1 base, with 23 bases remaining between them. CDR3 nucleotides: TGTGCCAGCAGTCACTTCCCTGTTAGGTGGGGAGCGAACACTGAAGCTTTCTTT. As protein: CASSHFPVRWGANTEAFF.

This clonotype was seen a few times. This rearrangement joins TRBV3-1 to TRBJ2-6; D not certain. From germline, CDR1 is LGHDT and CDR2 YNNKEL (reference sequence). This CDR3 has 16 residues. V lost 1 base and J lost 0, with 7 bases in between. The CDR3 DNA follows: TGTGCCAGCAGCCAAGTAATCCTCTCTGGGGCCAACGTCCTGACTTTC. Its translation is CASSQVILSGANVLTF.

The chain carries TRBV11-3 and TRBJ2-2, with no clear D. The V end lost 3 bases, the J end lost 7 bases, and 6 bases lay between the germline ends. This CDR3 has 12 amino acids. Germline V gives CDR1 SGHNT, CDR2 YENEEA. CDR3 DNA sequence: TGTGCCAGCAGCTTCTTCATCGGGGAGCTGTTTTTT. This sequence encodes CASSFFIGELFF.

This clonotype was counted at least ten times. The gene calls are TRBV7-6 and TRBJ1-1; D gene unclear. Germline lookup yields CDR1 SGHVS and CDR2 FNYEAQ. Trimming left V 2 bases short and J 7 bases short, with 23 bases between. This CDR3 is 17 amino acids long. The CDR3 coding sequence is TGTGCCAGCAGCTTATCCCCGATGGCGCAGGTCACGAGTGAAGCTTTCTTT. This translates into CASSLSPMAQVTSEAFF.

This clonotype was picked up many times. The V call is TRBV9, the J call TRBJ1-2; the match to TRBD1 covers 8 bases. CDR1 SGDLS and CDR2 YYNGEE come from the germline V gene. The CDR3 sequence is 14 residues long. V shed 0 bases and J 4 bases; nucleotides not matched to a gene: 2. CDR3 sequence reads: CASSVEDRAYGYTF. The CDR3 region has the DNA TGTGCCAGCAGCGTAGAGGACAGGGCCTATGGCTACACCTTC.

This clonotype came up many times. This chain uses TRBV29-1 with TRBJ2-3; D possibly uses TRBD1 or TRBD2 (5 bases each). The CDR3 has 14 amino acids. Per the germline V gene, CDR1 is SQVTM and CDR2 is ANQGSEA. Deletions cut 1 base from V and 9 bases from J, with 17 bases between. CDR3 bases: TGCAGCGTTGAAGTACAGGATCACCCGGGGACGCAGTATTTT. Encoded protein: CSVEVQDHPGTQYF.

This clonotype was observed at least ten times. Written as DNA, the CDR3 is TGCAGTGCTGATTTGGCTAGCGGGAGGTCGGGCACAGATACGCAGTATTTT. This sequence encodes CSADLASGRSGTDTQYF. The chain has TRBV20-1 and TRBJ2-3; 11 bases are shared with TRBD2. The V and J ends lost 5 bases and 1 base, in that order; junction bases with no gene match: 11. CDR1 DFQATT and CDR2 SNEGSKA come from the germline V gene (reference sequence). The CDR3 totals 17 residues.

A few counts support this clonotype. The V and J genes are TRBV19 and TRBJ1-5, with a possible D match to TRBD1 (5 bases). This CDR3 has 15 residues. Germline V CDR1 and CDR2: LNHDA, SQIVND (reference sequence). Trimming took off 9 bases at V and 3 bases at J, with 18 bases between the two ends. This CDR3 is CASSSGGANNQPQHF. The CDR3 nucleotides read TGTGCCAGCAGCTCGGGAGGGGCTAACAATCAGCCCCAGCATTTT. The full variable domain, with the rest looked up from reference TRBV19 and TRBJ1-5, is DGGITQSPKYLFRKEGQNVTLSCEQNLNHDAMYWYRQDPGQGLRLIYYSQIVNDFQKGDIAEGYSVSREKKESFPLTVTSAQKNPTAFYLCASSSGGANNQPQHFGDGTRLSIL.

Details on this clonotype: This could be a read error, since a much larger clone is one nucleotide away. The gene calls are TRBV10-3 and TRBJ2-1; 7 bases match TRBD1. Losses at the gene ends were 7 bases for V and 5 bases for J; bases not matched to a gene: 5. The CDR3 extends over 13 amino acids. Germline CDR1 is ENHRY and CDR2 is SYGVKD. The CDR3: CAIKWDRDNEQFF. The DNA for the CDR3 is TGTGCCATCAAGTGGGACAGAGACAATGAGCAGTTCTTC.

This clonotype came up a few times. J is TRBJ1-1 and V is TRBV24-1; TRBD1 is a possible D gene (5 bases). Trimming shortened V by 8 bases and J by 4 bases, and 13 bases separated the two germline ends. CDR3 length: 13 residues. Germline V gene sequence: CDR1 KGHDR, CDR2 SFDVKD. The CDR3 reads CATKDTLGTEAFF. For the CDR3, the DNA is TGTGCCACCAAGGACACCCTGGGCACTGAAGCTTTCTTT.

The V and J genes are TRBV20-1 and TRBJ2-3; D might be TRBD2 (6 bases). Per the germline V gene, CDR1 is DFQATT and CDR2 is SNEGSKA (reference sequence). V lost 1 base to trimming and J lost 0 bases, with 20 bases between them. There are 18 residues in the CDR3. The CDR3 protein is CSARVGGGPLPSTDTQYF. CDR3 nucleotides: TGCAGTGCTAGAGTCGGGGGAGGACCCCTTCCTAGCACAGATACGCAGTATTTT.

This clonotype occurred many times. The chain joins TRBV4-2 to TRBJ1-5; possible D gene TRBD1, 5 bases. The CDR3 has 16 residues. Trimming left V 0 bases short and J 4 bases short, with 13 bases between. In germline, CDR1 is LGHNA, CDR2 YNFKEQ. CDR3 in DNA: TGTGCCAGCAGCCAAGAAGTCGGGGCGGGTAATCAGCCCCAGCATTTT. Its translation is CASSQEVGAGNQPQHF.

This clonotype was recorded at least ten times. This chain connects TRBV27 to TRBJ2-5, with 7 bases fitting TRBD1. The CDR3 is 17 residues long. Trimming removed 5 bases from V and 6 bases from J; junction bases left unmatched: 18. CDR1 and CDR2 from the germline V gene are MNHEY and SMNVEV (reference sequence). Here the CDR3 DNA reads TGTGCCAGCAGTCGACTCGGGCTCTCCGGGACAGCGAAGACCCAGTACTTC. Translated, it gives CASSRLGLSGTAKTQYF.

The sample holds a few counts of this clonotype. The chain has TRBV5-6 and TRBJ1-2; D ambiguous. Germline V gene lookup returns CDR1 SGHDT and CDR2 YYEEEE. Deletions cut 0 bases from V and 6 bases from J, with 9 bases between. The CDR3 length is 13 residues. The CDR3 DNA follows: TGTGCCAGCAGCTTGGTCGAAAGGGATGGCTACACCTTC. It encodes CASSLVERDGYTF. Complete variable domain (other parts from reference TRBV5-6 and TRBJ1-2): DAGVTQSPTHLIKTRGQQVTLRCSPKSGHDTVSWYQQALGQGPQFIFQYYEEEERQRGNFPDRFSGHQFPNYSSELNVNALLLGDSALYLCASSLVERDGYTFGSGTRLTVV.